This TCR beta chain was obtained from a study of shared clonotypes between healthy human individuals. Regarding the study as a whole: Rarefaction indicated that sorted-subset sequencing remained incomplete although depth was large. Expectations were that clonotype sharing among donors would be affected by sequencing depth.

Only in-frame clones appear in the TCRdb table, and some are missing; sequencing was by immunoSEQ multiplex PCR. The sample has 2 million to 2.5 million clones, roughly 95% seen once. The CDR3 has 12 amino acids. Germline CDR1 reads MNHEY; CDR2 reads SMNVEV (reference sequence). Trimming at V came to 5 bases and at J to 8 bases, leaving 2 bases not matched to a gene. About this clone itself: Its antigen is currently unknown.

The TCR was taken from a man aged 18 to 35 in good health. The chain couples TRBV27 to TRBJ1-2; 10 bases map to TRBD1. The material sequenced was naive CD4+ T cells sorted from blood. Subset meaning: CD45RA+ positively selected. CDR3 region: CASSGTGDGYTF. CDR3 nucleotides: TGTGCCAGCAGTGGGACAGGGGACGGCTACACCTTC.